The 27 T cell receptor beta chains presented below share a single source sample, sequenced in a study of T cell changes during pregnancy in multiple sclerosis. Sequencing was performed with immunoSEQ multiplex PCR; in TCRdb, only in-frame clones are kept and a portion is missing. The data show around 35,000 clones, 90% seen once. Sequencing was performed on CD8+ T cells from peripheral blood mononuclear cells, taken in the first trimester of pregnancy. The receptors shown here come from a female donor with multiple sclerosis, enrolled in a pregnancy study.

The chain is built from TRBV28 and TRBJ1-1, with D possibly TRBD1 on 5 matching bases. CDR3 length: 16 amino acids. V shed 6 bases and J shed 3 bases, with 20 bases lying between them. Germline assignment: CDR1 MDHEN and CDR2 SYDVKM. CDR3: CASSLLLRGWDTEAFF. Here the CDR3 DNA reads TGTGCCAGCAGCTTACTACTTAGGGGATGGGACACTGAAGCTTTCTTT.

The chain carries TRBV9 and TRBJ1-4; D possibly corresponds to TRBD1 (6 bases). This CDR3 is built from 14 residues. The V end lost 4 bases, the J end lost 3 bases, and 10 bases lay between the germline ends. Per germline, CDR1 SGDLS and CDR2 YYNGEE. DNA for the CDR3: TGTGCCAGCAGCCCACAGGGCTCTAATGAAAAACTGTTTTTT. Amino acid sequence: CASSPQGSNEKLFF.

The genes are TRBV6-6 and TRBJ1-5, with unresolved D. Looked up from germline, CDR1 is MNHNY and CDR2 is SVGAGI (reference sequence). CDR3 length: 14 residues. The V end lost 7 bases, the J end lost 2 bases, and 12 bases lay between the germline ends. The CDR3 loop is CASILFGGNQPQHF. The CDR3 DNA sequence: TGTGCCAGCATTCTCTTCGGGGGCAATCAGCCCCAGCATTTT.

J is TRBJ2-7 and V is TRBV7-8, with 9 positions matching TRBD1. The germline gives CDR1 SGHVS, CDR2 FQNEAQ. With V trimmed by 5 bases and J by 4 bases, 3 bases remained unmatched. The CDR3 runs 13 residues. Here the CDR3 DNA reads TGTGCCAGCAGCGCCGGGACAGGGTACGAGCAGTACTTC. Translating gives CASSAGTGYEQYF.

This chain joins TRBV6-5 and TRBJ2-5; TRBD2 aligns across 12 bases. The CDR3 length is 15 residues. With V trimmed by 4 bases and J by 1 base, 1 base remained unmatched. Germline-derived CDR1 and CDR2 are MNHEY and SVGAGI. In DNA, the CDR3 is TGTGCCAGCAGTTCGGGACTAGCGGGCCAAGAGACCCAGTACTTC. Translation: CASSSGLAGQETQYF.

The chain recombines TRBV19 with TRBJ2-7; 13 bases map to TRBD2. Germline V gene sequence: CDR1 LNHDA, CDR2 SQIVND (reference sequence). V trimming: 5 bases; J trimming: 3 bases; junction bases outside the gene matches: 7. This CDR3 contains 16 residues. CDR3 in amino acids: CASSFGGLAGIYEQYF. DNA of the CDR3: TGTGCCAGTAGTTTCGGGGGACTAGCGGGAATCTACGAGCAGTACTTC.

The chain recombines TRBV19 with TRBJ2-2, with no clear D. Germline CDR1 reads LNHDA; CDR2 reads SQIVND (reference sequence). V gave up 1 base and J gave up 9 bases, with 6 bases separating them. The CDR3 totals 12 residues. CDR3 DNA: TGTGCCAGTAGTATAGGTTTCAGGGAGCTGTTTTTT. Amino acid sequence: CASSIGFRELFF.

This chain joins TRBV2 and TRBJ2-1; D uncertain. V dropped 4 bases and J dropped 4 bases, with 5 bases sitting between them. The germline CDR1 and CDR2 sequences are SNHLY and FYNNEI. The CDR3 covers 12 residues. CDR3 sequence reads: CASSALYNEQFF. The CDR3 nucleotides are TGTGCCAGCAGTGCGCTATACAATGAGCAGTTCTTC.

The V call is TRBV21-1, the J call TRBJ2-1; TRBD2 is the table's D call, not checked against the DNA. TRBV21-1 corresponds to a pseudogene. There are 17 residues in the CDR3. The CDR3 is CASSGKGGAALGNEQFF. In DNA form, the CDR3 reads TGTGCCAGCAGCGGCAAGGGTGGAGCGGCCCTAGGGAATGAGCAGTTCTTC.

The V and J genes are TRBV30 and TRBJ1-2, with a tentative D call TRBD1 (6 bases). V was trimmed by 0 bases and J by 7 bases, leaving 18 bases between them. Germline V gene data show CDR1 as GTSNPN and CDR2 as SVGIG (reference sequence). The CDR3 is made up of 15 amino acids. The CDR3: CAWSVPSLTGPGYTF. The CDR3 nucleotides are TGTGCCTGGAGTGTACCTAGTCTGACAGGACCTGGCTACACCTTC.

The V call is TRBV28, the J call TRBJ2-7; D not certain. Looked up from germline, CDR1 is MDHEN and CDR2 is SYDVKM. The CDR3 contains 10 residues. The ends were cut back, 10 bases at V and 4 bases at J, with 8 bases in the middle. CDR3: CATQSYEQYF. The CDR3 nucleotides are TGTGCCACCCAGTCTTACGAGCAGTACTTC.

The V call is TRBV5-1, the J call TRBJ2-2; 9 positions agree with TRBD1. The CDR3 sequence is 17 residues long. In germline, CDR1 is SGHRS, CDR2 YFSETQ. After removal of 4 bases from V and 6 bases from J, the junction contained 13 bases not matched to a gene. The CDR3 region is CASSVLPGQGRSGELFF. The CDR3 coding sequence is TGCGCCAGCAGCGTTCTTCCGGGACAGGGACGGTCCGGGGAGCTGTTTTTT.

V and J are TRBV2 and TRBJ1-4; 8 bases are a match to TRBD1. The length of the CDR3 is 14 residues. Germline values: CDR1 SNHLY, CDR2 FYNNEI. The trim removed 5 bases at V and 5 bases at J, leaving 4 bases unmatched. Written as DNA, the CDR3 is TGTGCCAGCAGTCCAGGGGGCATCAATGAAAAACTGTTTTTT. It specifies CASSPGGINEKLFF.

The chain couples TRBV4-1 to TRBJ1-5, with TRBD1 matching over 8 bases. J lost 0 bases, V lost 4 bases, and 5 bases had no gene match. The CDR3 sequence is 16 residues long. Germline V gene data show CDR1 as MGHRA and CDR2 as YSYEKL. CDR3 bases: TGCGCCAGCAGCCCACCACAGGGGGATAGCAATCAGCCCCAGCATTTT. Amino acid sequence: CASSPPQGDSNQPQHF.

The chain links TRBV18 to TRBJ2-7, with a possible D match to TRBD1 (7 bases). This CDR3 is 14 amino acids long. CDR1 KGHSH and CDR2 LQKENI come from the germline V gene. V lost 3 bases and J 6 bases, leaving 15 bases between the germline ends. CDR3 residues: CASSPGGGRIEQYF. Here the CDR3 DNA reads TGTGCCAGCTCACCCGGAGGGGGCCGAATCGAGCAGTACTTC.

Comments on this clone: Relative to the germline gene, one junction end is altered; a read error may explain this. V is TRBV5-1 and J is TRBJ2-7, with D possibly matching TRBD1 (6 bases). CDR1 SGHRS and CDR2 YFSETQ come from the germline V gene. This CDR3 spans 14 amino acids. The chain's CDR3 is CASSPTGSSDEQYF. The CDR3 DNA reads TGCGCCAGCAGCCCCACAGGGTCCTCCGACGAGCAGTACTTC.

This chain connects TRBV5-4 to TRBJ2-1; possibly TRBD1 for D (7 bases). CDR1 and CDR2 from the germline V gene are SGHNT and YYREEE (reference sequence). With 3 bases removed from V and 10 bases from J, the gap between germline ends came to 17 bases. This CDR3 region has 14 residues. The CDR3 DNA sequence: TGTGCCAGCAGCTCCGGACTGGCAGGGGGGGAGCAGTTCTTC. Its protein product is CASSSGLAGGEQFF.

The chain has TRBV4-1 and TRBJ2-2; 7 bases fit TRBD1. V lost 2 bases to trimming and J lost 1 base; unmatched junction nucleotides: 4. The V gene's germline CDR1 is MGHRA and CDR2 YSYEKL. The CDR3 sequence is 16 residues long. The CDR3 bases are TGCGCCAGCAGCCAATTAACAGGGGTGAACACCGGGGAGCTGTTTTTT. This sequence encodes CASSQLTGVNTGELFF.

This chain connects TRBV7-8 to TRBJ1-5, with TRBD1 matching over 7 bases. The V gene end was trimmed by 1 base and the J gene end by 2 bases; junction bases not matched to a gene: 20. Germline CDR1 and CDR2: SGHVS and FQNEAQ. This CDR3 is built from 21 residues. CDR3 amino acids: CASSLGGGRGPEVMGNQPQHF. The CDR3 nucleotides read TGTGCCAGCAGCTTAGGAGGGGGCAGGGGCCCTGAGGTAATGGGCAATCAGCCCCAGCATTTT. The full variable domain, rest sourced from reference TRBV7-8 and TRBJ1-5, is GAGVSQSPRYKVAKRGQDVALRCDPISGHVSLFWYQQALGQGPEFLTYFQNEAQLDKSGLPSDRFFAERPEGSVSTLKIQRTQQEDSAVYLCASSLGGGRGPEVMGNQPQHFGDGTRLSIL.

The CDR3, as DNA: TGTGCCAGCAGCTCCTCCACAAGCTCCTACGAGCAGTACTTC. As protein: CASSSSTSSYEQYF. The chain links TRBV13 to TRBJ2-7; D unclear. Deletions cut 4 bases from V and 0 bases from J, with 10 bases between. CDR3 size: 14 residues. The germline CDR1 and CDR2 sequences are PRHDT and FYEKMQ (reference sequence).

This chain connects TRBV4-1 to TRBJ2-7, with 9 bases matching TRBD2. V lost 5 bases, J lost 2 bases, and 10 bases stayed unmatched. Germline lookup yields CDR1 MGHRA and CDR2 YSYEKL. CDR3 size: 16 residues. The CDR3 spells CASSSTHAGGTYEQYF. The CDR3 coding sequence is TGCGCCAGCAGCTCTACCCATGCGGGAGGGACCTACGAGCAGTACTTC.

The rearrangement joins TRBV20-1 to TRBJ2-7; D perhaps matches TRBD1 (5 bases). The CDR3 consists of 11 residues. V was shortened by 1 base and J by 5 bases, with 6 bases between the two germline ends. CDR1 is DFQATT and CDR2 is SNEGSKA in the germline V gene (reference sequence). In DNA form, the CDR3 reads TGCAGTGCTAGAGCAGGGCACGAGCAGTACTTC. This translates into CSARAGHEQYF.

A note on this clone: A read error may produce the germline difference seen at one junction end. J is TRBJ1-2 and V is TRBV19; D is uncertain. From germline, CDR1 is LNHDA and CDR2 SQIVND (reference sequence). There are 11 residues in the CDR3. The CDR3 region has the DNA TGTGCCAGTAGGCGGAACTCTGGCTACACCTTC. It yields the protein CASRRNSGYTF.

The count of this clone is one. This CDR3 reads CASSPGLKETQYF. CDR3 nucleotides: TGCGCCAGCAGCCCCGGACTGAAAGAGACCCAGTACTTC. The chain carries TRBV5-1 and TRBJ2-5, with D possibly matching TRBD2 (5 bases). V dropped 4 bases and J dropped 3 bases, with 10 bases sitting between them. This CDR3 region has 13 residues. CDR1 and CDR2 (germline): SGHRS, YFSETQ.

The chain employs TRBV7-9 and TRBJ2-1, with D perhaps TRBD1 (5 bases). CDR1 is SEHNR, CDR2 FQNEAQ, per germline (reference sequence). The length of the CDR3 is 18 residues. V was cut by 6 bases and J by 6 bases, with 27 bases left in between. The DNA of the CDR3 is TGTGCCAGCAGGAGTCCCCGGCGAGACAGCTTAAGAGGCAATGAGCAGTTCTTC. It codes for CASRSPRRDSLRGNEQFF.

Here the CDR3 reads CASAQARAGANVLTF. In DNA form, the CDR3 reads TGTGCCAGCGCTCAAGCCAGGGCTGGGGCCAACGTCCTGACTTTC. V and J are TRBV27 and TRBJ2-6; a possible D gene is TRBD1 (5 bases). Germline V gives CDR1 MNHEY, CDR2 SMNVEV (reference sequence). The CDR3 is 15 amino acids. V lost 8 bases and J lost 2, with 13 bases in between.

V and J are TRBV6-1 and TRBJ2-7; TRBD2 matches at 9 bases. The length of the CDR3 is 15 residues. The V gene's germline CDR1 is MNHNS and CDR2 SASEGT. V lost 1 base, J lost 10 bases, and 11 bases stayed unmatched. CDR3 DNA sequence: TGTGCCAGCAGTGAAGATGGGGCGGGAGGGCGGCATCAGTACTTC. Translating gives CASSEDGAGGRHQYF.